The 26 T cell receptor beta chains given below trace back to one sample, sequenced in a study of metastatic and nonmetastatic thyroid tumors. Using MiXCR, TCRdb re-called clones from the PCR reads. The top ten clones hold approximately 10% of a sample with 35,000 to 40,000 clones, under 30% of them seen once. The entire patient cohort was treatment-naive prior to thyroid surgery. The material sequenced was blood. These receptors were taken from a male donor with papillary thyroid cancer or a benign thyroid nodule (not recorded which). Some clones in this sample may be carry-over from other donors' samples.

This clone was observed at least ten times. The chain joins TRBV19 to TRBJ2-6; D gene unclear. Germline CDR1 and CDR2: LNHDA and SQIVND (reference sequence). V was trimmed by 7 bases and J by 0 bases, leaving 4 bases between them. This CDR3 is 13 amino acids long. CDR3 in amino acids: CASIGSGANVLTF. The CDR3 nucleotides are TGTGCCAGTATAGGCTCTGGGGCCAACGTCCTGACTTTC.

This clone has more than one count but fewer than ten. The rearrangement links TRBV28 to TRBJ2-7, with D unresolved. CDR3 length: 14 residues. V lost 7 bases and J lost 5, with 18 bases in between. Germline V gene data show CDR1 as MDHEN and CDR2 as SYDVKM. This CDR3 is CASIPVIGLDEQYF. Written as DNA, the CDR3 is TGTGCCAGCATCCCAGTTATAGGGTTGGACGAGCAGTACTTC.

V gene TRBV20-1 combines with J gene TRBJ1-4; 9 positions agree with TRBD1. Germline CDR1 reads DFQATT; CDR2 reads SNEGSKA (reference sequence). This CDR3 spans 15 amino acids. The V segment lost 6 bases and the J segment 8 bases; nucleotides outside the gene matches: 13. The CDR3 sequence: CSAKGATGGFEKLFF. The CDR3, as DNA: TGCAGTGCCAAGGGGGCGACAGGGGGGTTCGAAAAACTGTTTTTT.

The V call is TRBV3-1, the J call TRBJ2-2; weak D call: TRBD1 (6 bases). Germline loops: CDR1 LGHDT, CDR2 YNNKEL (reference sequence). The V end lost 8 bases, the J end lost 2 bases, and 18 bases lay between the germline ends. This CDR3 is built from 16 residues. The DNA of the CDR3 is TGTGCCAGCTTCCGAGGGCAGGGGAGTAACACCGGGGAGCTGTTTTTT. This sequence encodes CASFRGQGSNTGELFF.

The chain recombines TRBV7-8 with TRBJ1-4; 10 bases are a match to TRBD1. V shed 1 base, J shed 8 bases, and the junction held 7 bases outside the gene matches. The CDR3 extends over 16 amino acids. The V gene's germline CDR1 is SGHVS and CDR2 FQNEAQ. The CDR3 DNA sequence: TGTGCCAGCAGCTTAGTTCCGGGACAGGGGAAAGAAAAACTGTTTTTT. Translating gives CASSLVPGQGKEKLFF.

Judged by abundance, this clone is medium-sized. CDR3 protein: CARREGGTEAFF. The CDR3 region has the DNA TGTGCCCGCCGGGAGGGAGGGACTGAAGCTTTCTTT. This chain links TRBV30 with TRBJ1-1, with D unclear. Germline V CDR1 and CDR2: GTSNPN, SVGIG (reference sequence). The CDR3 extends over 12 amino acids. Trimming removed 8 bases from V and 5 bases from J, with 15 bases in between.

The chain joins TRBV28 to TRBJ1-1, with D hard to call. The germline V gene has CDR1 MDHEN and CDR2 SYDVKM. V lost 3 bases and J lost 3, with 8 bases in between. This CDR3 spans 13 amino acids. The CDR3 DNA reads TGTGCCAGCAGTTTTCCGCCTGACACTGAAGCTTTCTTT. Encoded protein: CASSFPPDTEAFF.

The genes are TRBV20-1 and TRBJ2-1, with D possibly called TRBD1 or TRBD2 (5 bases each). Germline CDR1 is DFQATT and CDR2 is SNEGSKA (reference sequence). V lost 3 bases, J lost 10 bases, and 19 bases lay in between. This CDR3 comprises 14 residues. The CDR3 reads CSARWGTNLLEQFF. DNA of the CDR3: TGCAGTGCTAGGTGGGGGACGAACCTACTGGAGCAGTTCTTC.

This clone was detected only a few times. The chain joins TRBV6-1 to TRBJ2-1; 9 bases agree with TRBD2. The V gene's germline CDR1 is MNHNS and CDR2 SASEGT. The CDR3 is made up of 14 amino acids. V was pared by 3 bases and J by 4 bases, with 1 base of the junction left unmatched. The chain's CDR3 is CASSDLAGYNEQFF. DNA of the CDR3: TGTGCCAGCAGTGACCTAGCGGGATACAATGAGCAGTTCTTC.

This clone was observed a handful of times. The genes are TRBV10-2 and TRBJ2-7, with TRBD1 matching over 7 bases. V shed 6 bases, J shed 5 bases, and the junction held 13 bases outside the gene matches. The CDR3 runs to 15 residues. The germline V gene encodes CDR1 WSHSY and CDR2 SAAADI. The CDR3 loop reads CASRVGQAEVDEQYF. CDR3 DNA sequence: TGCGCCAGCAGAGTCGGACAGGCCGAAGTGGACGAGCAGTACTTC.

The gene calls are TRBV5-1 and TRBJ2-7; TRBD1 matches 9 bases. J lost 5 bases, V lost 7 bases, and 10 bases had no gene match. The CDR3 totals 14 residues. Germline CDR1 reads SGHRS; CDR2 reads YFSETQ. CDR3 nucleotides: TGCGCCAGCGGGACCGGGACAGGGATACACGAGCAGTACTTC. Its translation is CASGTGTGIHEQYF.

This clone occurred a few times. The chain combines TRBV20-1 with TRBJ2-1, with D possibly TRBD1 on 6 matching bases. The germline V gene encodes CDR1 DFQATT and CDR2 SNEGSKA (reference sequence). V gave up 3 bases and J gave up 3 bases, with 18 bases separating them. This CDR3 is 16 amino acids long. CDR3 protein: CSARMMSGAGYNEQFF. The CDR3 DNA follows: TGCAGTGCTAGGATGATGTCAGGGGCCGGCTACAATGAGCAGTTCTTC.

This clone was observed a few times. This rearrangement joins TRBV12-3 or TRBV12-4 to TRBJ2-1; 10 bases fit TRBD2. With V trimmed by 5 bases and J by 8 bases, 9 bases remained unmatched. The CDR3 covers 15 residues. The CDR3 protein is CASSNHGLAGDEQFF. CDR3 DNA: TGTGCCAGCAGTAACCACGGGCTAGCGGGAGATGAGCAGTTCTTC.

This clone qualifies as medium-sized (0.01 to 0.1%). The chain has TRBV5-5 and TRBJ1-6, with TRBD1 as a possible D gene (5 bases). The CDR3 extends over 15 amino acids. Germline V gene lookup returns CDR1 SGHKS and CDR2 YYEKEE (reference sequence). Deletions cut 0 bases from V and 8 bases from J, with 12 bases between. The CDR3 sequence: CASSLEGSRDSPLHF. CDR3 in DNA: TGTGCCAGCAGCTTGGAGGGCAGCAGGGATTCACCCCTCCACTTT. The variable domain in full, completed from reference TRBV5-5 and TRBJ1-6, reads DAGVTQSPTHLIKTRGQQVTLRCSPISGHKSVSWYQQVLGQGPQFIFQYYEKEERGRGNFPDRFSARQFPNYSSELNVNALLLGDSALYLCASSLEGSRDSPLHFGNGTRLTVT.

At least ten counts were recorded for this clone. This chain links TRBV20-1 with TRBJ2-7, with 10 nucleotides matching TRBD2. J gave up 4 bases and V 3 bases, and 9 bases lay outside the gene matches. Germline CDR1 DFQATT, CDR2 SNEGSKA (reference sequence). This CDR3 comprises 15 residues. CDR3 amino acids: CSARLLAGRSYEQYF. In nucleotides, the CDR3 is TGCAGTGCTAGGTTACTAGCGGGACGCTCTTACGAGCAGTACTTC.

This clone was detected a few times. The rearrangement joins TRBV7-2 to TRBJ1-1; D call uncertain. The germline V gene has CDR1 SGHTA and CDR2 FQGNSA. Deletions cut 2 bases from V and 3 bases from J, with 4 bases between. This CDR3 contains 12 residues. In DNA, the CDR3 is TGTGCCAGCAGCTTACGACACACTGAAGCTTTCTTT. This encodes CASSLRHTEAFF.

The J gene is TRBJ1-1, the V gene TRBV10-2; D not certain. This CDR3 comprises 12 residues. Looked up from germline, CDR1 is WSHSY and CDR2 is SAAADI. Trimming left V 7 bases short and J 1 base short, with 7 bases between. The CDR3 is CASIGGNTEAFF. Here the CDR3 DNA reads TGCGCCAGCATTGGAGGGAACACTGAAGCTTTCTTT.

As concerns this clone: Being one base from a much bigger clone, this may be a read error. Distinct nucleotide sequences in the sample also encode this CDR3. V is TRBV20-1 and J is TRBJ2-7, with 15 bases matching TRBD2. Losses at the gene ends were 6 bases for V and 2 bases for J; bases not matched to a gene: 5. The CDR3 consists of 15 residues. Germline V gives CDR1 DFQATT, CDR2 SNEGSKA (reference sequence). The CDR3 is CSALWTSGRAYEQYF. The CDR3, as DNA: TGCAGTGCCCTTTGGACTAGCGGGAGGGCCTACGAGCAGTACTTC.

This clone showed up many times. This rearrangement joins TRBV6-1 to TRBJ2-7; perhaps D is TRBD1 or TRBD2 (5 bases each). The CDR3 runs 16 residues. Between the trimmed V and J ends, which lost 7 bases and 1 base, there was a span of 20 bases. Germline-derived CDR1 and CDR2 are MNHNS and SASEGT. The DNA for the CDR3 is TGTGCCAGCATTGGGGGTTTGGGTTCCATGTCCTACGAGCAGTACTTC. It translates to CASIGGLGSMSYEQYF.

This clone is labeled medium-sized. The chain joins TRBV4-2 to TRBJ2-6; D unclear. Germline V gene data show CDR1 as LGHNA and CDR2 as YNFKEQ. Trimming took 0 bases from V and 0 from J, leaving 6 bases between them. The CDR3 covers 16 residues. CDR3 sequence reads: CASSQDLNSGANVLTF. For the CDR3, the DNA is TGTGCCAGCAGCCAAGATTTAAACTCTGGGGCCAACGTCCTGACTTTC.

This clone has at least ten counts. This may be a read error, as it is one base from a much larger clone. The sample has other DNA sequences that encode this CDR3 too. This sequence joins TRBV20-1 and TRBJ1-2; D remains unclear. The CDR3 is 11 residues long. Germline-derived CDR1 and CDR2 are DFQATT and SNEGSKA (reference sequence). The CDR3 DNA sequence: TGCAGTGCTAGTAGCGGGTATGGCTATACCTTC. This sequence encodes CSASSGYGYTF.

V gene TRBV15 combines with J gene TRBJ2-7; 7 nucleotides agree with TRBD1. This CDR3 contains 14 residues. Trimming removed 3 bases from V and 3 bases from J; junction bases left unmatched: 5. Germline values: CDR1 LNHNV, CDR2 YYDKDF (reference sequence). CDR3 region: CATSSRQGDYEQYF. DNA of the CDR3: TGTGCCACCAGCAGCCGACAGGGAGACTACGAGCAGTACTTC.

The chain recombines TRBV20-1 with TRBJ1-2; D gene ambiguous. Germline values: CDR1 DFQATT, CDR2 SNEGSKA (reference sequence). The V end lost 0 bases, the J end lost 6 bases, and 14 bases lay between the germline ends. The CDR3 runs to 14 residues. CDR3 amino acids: CSARDMEQWDGYTF. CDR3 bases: TGCAGTGCTAGAGATATGGAACAGTGGGATGGCTACACCTTC.

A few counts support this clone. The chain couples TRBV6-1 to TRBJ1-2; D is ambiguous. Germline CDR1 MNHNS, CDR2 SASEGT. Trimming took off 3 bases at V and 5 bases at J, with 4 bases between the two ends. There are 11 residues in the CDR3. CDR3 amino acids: CASSDSYGYTF. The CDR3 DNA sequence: TGTGCCAGCAGTGACAGTTATGGCTACACCTTC.

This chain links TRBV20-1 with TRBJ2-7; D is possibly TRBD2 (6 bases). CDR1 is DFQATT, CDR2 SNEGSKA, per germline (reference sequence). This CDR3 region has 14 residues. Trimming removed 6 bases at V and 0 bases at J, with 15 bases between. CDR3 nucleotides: TGCAGTGCCGTGAGCGGGTCGAGCTCCTACGAGCAGTACTTC. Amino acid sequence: CSAVSGSSSYEQYF.

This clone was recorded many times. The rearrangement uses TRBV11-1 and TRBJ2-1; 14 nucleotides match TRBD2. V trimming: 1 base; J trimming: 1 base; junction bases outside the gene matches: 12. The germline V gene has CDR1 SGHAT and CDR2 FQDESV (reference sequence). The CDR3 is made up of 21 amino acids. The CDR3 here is CASSLVVGTSGSFSSYNEQFF. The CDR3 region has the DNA TGTGCCAGCAGCTTAGTCGTGGGGACTAGCGGGAGCTTTAGTTCCTACAATGAGCAGTTCTTC.